The 16 T cell receptor beta chains below come from one sample, sequenced in a study of PD-L1 blockade in urothelial cancer. The time point is: pretreatment peripheral blood. Method: immunoSEQ multiplex PCR; TCRdb's copy keeps in-frame clones and lacks some. In the table there are tens of thousands of clones, approximately 72% of which are singletons. The starting material was PBMCs, obtained around atezolizumab (anti-PD-L1) treatment. The receptors here all came from a man aged 65 to 79 with urothelial cancer.

The V call is TRBV27, the J call TRBJ2-1; 7 bases are shared with TRBD2. CDR1 and CDR2 from the germline V gene are MNHEY and SMNVEV (reference sequence). V shed 8 bases and J 2 bases; nucleotides not matched to a gene: 12. This CDR3 spans 16 amino acids. This chain's CDR3 is CASSPISGLAYNEQFF. CDR3 coding DNA: TGTGCCAGCTCCCCCATCTCTGGACTAGCCTACAATGAGCAGTTCTTC.

This chain joins TRBV19 and TRBJ1-5; possible D gene TRBD1, 6 bases. From germline, CDR1 is LNHDA and CDR2 SQIVND (reference sequence). V was clipped by 6 bases and J by 5 bases, with 17 bases between them. This CDR3 region has 15 residues. DNA of the CDR3: TGTGCCAGTAGCCCTCCGCGGGGGCGTCATCAGCCCCAGCATTTT. It codes for CASSPPRGRHQPQHF.

The chain combines TRBV7-6 with TRBJ2-2, with 11 bases aligning to TRBD2. This CDR3 is 17 amino acids long. V lost 5 bases to trimming and J lost 7 bases; unmatched junction nucleotides: 12. CDR1 is SGHVS and CDR2 is FNYEAQ in the germline V gene. The CDR3 loop is CASSPRLAGKRGGELFF. DNA of the CDR3: TGTGCCAGCAGCCCCAGACTAGCGGGGAAAAGAGGCGGGGAGCTGTTTTTT.

The J gene is TRBJ2-6, the V gene TRBV18; tentatively, D is TRBD1 (6 bases). The germline V and J ends were trimmed by 3 bases and 0 bases, with 9 bases remaining between them. The CDR3 length is 16 residues. Germline V gene sequence: CDR1 KGHSH, CDR2 LQKENI. Here the CDR3 DNA reads TGTGCCAGCTCACCGCGACAGGTCTCTGGGGCCAACGTCCTGACTTTC. This gives the protein CASSPRQVSGANVLTF.

The chain links TRBV30 to TRBJ2-5; D perhaps matches TRBD2 (5 bases). The CDR3 sequence is 13 residues long. The V and J ends lost 3 bases and 4 bases respectively, with 12 bases between them. CDR1 is GTSNPN and CDR2 is SVGIG in the germline V gene (reference sequence). The CDR3 loop reads CAWSRGGGETQYF. The CDR3 nucleotides read TGTGCCTGGAGCCGCGGAGGCGGAGAGACCCAGTACTTC.

This chain connects TRBV9 to TRBJ1-2, with TRBD1 matching over 9 bases. The junction had 5 bases not matched to a gene; V was cut back by 3 bases and J by 8 bases. The CDR3 is 13 amino acids. CDR1 is SGDLS, CDR2 YYNGEE, per germline. This CDR3 reads CASSEQGAGGYTF. The CDR3 DNA follows: TGTGCCAGCAGCGAACAGGGGGCTGGGGGCTACACCTTC.

This chain connects TRBV9 to TRBJ1-4; D perhaps matches TRBD1 (5 bases). The CDR3 length is 16 residues. Germline V lookup: CDR1 SGDLS, CDR2 YYNGEE. Trimming cost V 3 bases and J 0 bases, with 12 bases left between them. CDR3 residues: CASSAPPGATNEKLFF. Written as DNA, the CDR3 is TGTGCCAGCAGCGCCCCGCCGGGGGCAACTAATGAAAAACTGTTTTTT.

The chain links TRBV7-3 to TRBJ1-1, with TRBD1 matching 7 bases. CDR3 length: 16 amino acids. Unmatched junction bases numbered 12, after V lost 4 bases and J lost 4 bases. Germline CDR1 reads SGHTA; CDR2 reads FQGTGA. Here the CDR3 reads CASSSTPDRMGTEAFF. CDR3 sequence (DNA): TGTGCCAGCAGCTCCACCCCGGACAGGATGGGCACTGAAGCTTTCTTT. Drawing the rest from reference TRBV7-3 and TRBJ1-1, the complete variable domain is GAGVSQTPSNKVTEKGKYVELRCDPISGHTALYWYRQSLGQGPEFLIYFQGTGAADDSGLPNDRFFAVRPEGSVSTLKIQRTERGDSAVYLCASSSTPDRMGTEAFFGQGTRLTVV.

With respect to this clone: At the DNA level, this CDR3 is encoded by other sequences in the same sample as well. The rearrangement links TRBV2 to TRBJ2-5, with a tentative D call TRBD2 (6 bases). V was pared by 0 bases and J by 11 bases, with 22 bases between. This CDR3 has 16 residues. The germline CDR1 and CDR2 sequences are SNHLY and FYNNEI. DNA of the CDR3: TGTGCCAGCAGTGAAGCCAGCTTTAGCGGCCCAAAATTTCAGTACTTC. It yields the protein CASSEASFSGPKFQYF.

The rearrangement joins TRBV27 to TRBJ2-2; 7 nucleotides agree with TRBD2. The germline gives CDR1 MNHEY, CDR2 SMNVEV (reference sequence). Trimming took 5 bases from V and 0 from J; bases not matched to a gene: 3. The CDR3 covers 15 residues. The CDR3: CASSLGTTNTGELFF. The CDR3, as DNA: TGTGCCAGCAGTCTCGGGACTACGAACACCGGGGAGCTGTTTTTT.

The gene calls are TRBV7-2 and TRBJ2-3, with D maybe TRBD2 (6 bases). V was clipped by 5 bases and J by 7 bases, with 13 bases between them. The V gene's germline CDR1 is SGHTA and CDR2 FQGNSA. This CDR3 is built from 13 residues. The CDR3 protein is CASSTRDSNTQYF. The CDR3 nucleotides read TGTGCCAGCAGCACTCGGGACTCAAATACGCAGTATTTT.

V gene TRBV19 combines with J gene TRBJ1-2; possible D gene TRBD1, 5 bases. CDR1 and CDR2 (germline): LNHDA, SQIVND (reference sequence). This CDR3 is 14 amino acids long. V gave up 6 bases and J gave up 1 base, with 12 bases separating them. For the CDR3, the DNA is TGTGCCAGTAGCAGACGGGACTATAACTATGGCTACACCTTC. Protein product: CASSRRDYNYGYTF.

CDR3 in DNA: TGTGCCAGCAAACCGGGAGTAGGCGGGGAGCTGTTTTTT. Amino acid sequence: CASKPGVGGELFF. This chain joins TRBV7-3 and TRBJ2-2, with D possibly matching TRBD2 (6 bases). The CDR3 loop spans 13 amino acids. The ends were cut back, 7 bases at V and 7 bases at J, with 13 bases in the middle. The V gene's germline CDR1 is SGHTA and CDR2 FQGTGA. Together with reference TRBV7-3 and TRBJ2-2, the CDR3 gives the full variable domain: GAGVSQTPSNKVTEKGKYVELRCDPISGHTALYWYRQSLGQGPEFLIYFQGTGAADDSGLPNDRFFAVRPEGSVSTLKIQRTERGDSAVYLCASKPGVGGELFFGEGSRLTVL.

V is TRBV29-1 and J is TRBJ2-7; a weak D match, TRBD1 (6 bases). The CDR3 is 13 amino acids. CDR1 and CDR2 from the germline V gene are SQVTM and ANQGSEA. V gave up 8 bases and J gave up 3 bases, with 17 bases separating them. For the CDR3, the DNA is TGCAGCTTCATCCGGGACACTTACTACGAGCAGTACTTC. Translation gives CSFIRDTYYEQYF.

The V gene is TRBV27, the J gene TRBJ2-7; D might be TRBD1 (5 bases). The length of the CDR3 is 14 residues. Trimming stripped 8 bases from V and 2 bases from J, with 16 bases between. Germline V lookup: CDR1 MNHEY, CDR2 SMNVEV (reference sequence). CDR3 region: CASGKGNTPYEQYF. The CDR3 bases are TGTGCCAGCGGGAAGGGGAACACCCCCTACGAGCAGTACTTC.

This clone was detected a few times. The J gene is TRBJ2-2, the V gene TRBV7-9; TRBD2 matches 11 bases. The CDR3 covers 15 residues. The germline CDR1 and CDR2 sequences are SEHNR and FQNEAQ (reference sequence). Trimming at V came to 1 base and at J to 5 bases, leaving 0 bases not matched to a gene. This chain's CDR3 is CASSLGLAGTGELFF. The DNA of the CDR3 is TGTGCCAGCAGCTTAGGACTAGCGGGAACCGGGGAGCTGTTTTTT.